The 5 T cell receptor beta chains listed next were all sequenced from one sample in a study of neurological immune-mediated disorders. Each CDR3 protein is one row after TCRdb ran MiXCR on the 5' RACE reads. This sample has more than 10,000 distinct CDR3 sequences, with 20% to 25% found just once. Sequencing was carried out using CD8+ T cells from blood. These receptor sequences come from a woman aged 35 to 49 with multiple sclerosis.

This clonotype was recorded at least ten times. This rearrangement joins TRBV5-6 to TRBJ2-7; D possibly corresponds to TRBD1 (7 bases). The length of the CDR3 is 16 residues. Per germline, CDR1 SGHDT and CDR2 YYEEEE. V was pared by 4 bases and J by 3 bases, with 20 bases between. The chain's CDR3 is CASSLAGGPMGYEQYF. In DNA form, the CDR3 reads TGTGCCAGCAGCCTCGCAGGGGGGCCCATGGGCTACGAGCAGTACTTC. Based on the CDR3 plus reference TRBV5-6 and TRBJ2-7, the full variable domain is DAGVTQSPTHLIKTRGQQVTLRCSPKSGHDTVSWYQQALGQGPQFIFQYYEEEERQRGNFPDRFSGHQFPNYSSELNVNALLLGDSALYLCASSLAGGPMGYEQYFGPGTRLTVT.

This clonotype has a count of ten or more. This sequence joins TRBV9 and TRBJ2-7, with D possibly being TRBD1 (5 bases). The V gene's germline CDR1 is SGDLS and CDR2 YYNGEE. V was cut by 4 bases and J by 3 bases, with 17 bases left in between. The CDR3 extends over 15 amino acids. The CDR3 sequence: CASSPPQGSIYEQYF. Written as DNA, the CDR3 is TGTGCCAGCAGCCCACCTCAGGGAAGCATCTACGAGCAGTACTTC.

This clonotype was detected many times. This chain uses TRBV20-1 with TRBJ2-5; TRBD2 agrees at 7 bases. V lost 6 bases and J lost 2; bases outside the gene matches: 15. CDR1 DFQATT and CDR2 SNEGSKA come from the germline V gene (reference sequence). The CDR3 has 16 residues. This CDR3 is CSAVAESGDRQETQYF. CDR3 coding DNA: TGCAGTGCGGTCGCGGAGAGCGGGGATCGACAAGAGACCCAGTACTTC.

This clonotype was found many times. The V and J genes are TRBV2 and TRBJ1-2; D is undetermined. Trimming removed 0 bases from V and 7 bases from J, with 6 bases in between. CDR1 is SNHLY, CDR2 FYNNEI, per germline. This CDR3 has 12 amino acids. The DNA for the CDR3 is TGTGCCAGCAGTGAAGCGACGGTTGGCTACACCTTC. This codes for CASSEATVGYTF.

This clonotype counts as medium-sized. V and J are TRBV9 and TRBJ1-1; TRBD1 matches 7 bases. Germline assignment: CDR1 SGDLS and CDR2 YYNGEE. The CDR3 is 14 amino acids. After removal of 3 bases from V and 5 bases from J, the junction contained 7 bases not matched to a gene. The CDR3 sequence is CASSGAGGRTEAFF. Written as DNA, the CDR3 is TGTGCCAGCAGCGGGGCAGGGGGGAGGACTGAAGCTTTCTTT.